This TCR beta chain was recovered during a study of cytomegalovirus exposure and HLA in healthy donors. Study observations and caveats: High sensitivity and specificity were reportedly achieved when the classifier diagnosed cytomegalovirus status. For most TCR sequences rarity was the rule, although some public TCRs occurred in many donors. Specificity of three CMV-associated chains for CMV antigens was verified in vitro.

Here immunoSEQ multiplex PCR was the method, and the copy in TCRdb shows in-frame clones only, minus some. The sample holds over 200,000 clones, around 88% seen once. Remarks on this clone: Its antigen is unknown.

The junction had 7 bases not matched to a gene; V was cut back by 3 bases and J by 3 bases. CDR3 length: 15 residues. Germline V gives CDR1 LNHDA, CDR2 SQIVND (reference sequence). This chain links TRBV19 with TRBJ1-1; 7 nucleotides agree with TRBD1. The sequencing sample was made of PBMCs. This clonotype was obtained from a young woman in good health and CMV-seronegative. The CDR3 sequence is CASSMRQGMDTEAFF. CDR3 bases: TGTGCCAGTAGTATGAGACAGGGAATGGACACTGAAGCTTTCTTT.